This T cell receptor beta chain appears in the sequencing data of a study of shared clonotypes between healthy human individuals. The table came from immunoSEQ multiplex PCR; TCRdb's copy has only in-frame clones and leaves some out. The profile shows more than 2,000,000 clones, more than 90% of them singletons. Germline V gene lookup returns CDR1 SEHNR and CDR2 FQNEAQ (reference sequence). Trimming cost V 4 bases and J 2 bases, with 12 bases left between them. There are 14 residues in the CDR3. This clone was seen once. The source of this sequence is a man between 18 and 35 years old in good health. This sequence joins TRBV7-9 and TRBJ2-7; a possible D gene is TRBD1 (6 bases). Specimen: naive CD4+ T cells sorted from blood. Subset defined: CD45RA+ positively selected. CDR3 in DNA: TGTGCCAGCAGCTACGGGACATTCCCCTACGAGCAGTACTTC. It translates to CASSYGTFPYEQYF.